This is a list of T cell receptor beta chains from one sample in a study of cytomegalovirus exposure and HLA in healthy donors. This table comes from immunoSEQ multiplex PCR, and its TCRdb copy is limited to in-frame clones, with some not included. The sample contains fewer than 200,000 clones, 75% to 90% of which appear only once. Material: PBMCs. Source of these receptors: a woman in her forties or fifties in good health and CMV-seropositive. Both conserved end residues are part of each CDR3. A D gene is named only where the DNA matches it firmly. A clone size is listed for some rows: how often the clone was seen (once, few, many), or a class if it is expanded.

J gene: TRBJ2-6
clone size: once
D gene: NA
V gene: TRBV21-1
CDR3 protein: CASKGTGGFAGANVLTF
CDR3 DNA: TGTGCCAGCAAAGGGACAGGGGGCTTCGCTGGGGCCAACGTCCTGACTTTC

J gene: TRBJ2-4
clone size: NA
D gene: TRBD1
V gene: TRBV6-5
CDR3 protein: CASRNRGHGIQYF
CDR3 DNA: TGTGCCAGCAGGAACAGGGGGCACGGCATTCAGTACTTC

J gene: TRBJ2-7
clone size: NA
D gene: TRBD2
V gene: TRBV9
CDR3 protein: CASSVASGVIYEQYF
CDR3 DNA: TGTGCCAGCAGCGTGGCTAGCGGGGTGATCTACGAGCAGTACTTC

J gene: TRBJ1-1
clone size: NA
D gene: NA
V gene: TRBV6-4
CDR3 protein: CASGKTVNTEAFF
CDR3 DNA: TGTGCCAGCGGTAAGACAGTGAACACTGAAGCTTTCTTT

J gene: TRBJ2-7
clone size: NA
D gene: NA
V gene: TRBV10-1
CDR3 protein: CASSEIRRVSYEQYF
CDR3 DNA: TGCGCCAGCAGTGAGATCCGCCGGGTCTCCTACGAGCAGTACTTC

J gene: TRBJ2-2
clone size: few
D gene: TRBD2
V gene: TRBV7-3
CDR3 protein: CASRSSGNTGELFF
CDR3 DNA: TGTGCCAGCAGATCTAGCGGGAACACCGGGGAGCTGTTTTTT

J gene: TRBJ1-4
clone size: few
D gene: TRBD1
V gene: TRBV29-1
CDR3 protein: CSVPDDRAEKLFF
CDR3 DNA: TGCAGCGTCCCCGACGACAGGGCAGAAAAACTGTTTTTT

J gene: TRBJ2-5
clone size: NA
D gene: NA
V gene: TRBV4-1
CDR3 protein: CASSQGESSVASMKTQYF
CDR3 DNA: TGCGCCAGCAGCCAAGGGGAAAGTAGCGTAGCCTCGATGAAGACCCAGTACTTC

J gene: TRBJ2-4
clone size: NA
D gene: TRBD1
V gene: TRBV5-5
CDR3 protein: CASSLATGGGNIQYF
CDR3 DNA: TGTGCCAGCAGCTTGGCGACAGGGGGCGGAAACATTCAGTACTTC

J gene: TRBJ2-5
clone size: NA
D gene: NA
V gene: TRBV6-6
CDR3 protein: CASSRQETQYF
CDR3 DNA: TGTGCCAGCAGCCGCCAAGAGACCCAGTACTTC

J gene: TRBJ2-7
clone size: NA
D gene: NA
V gene: TRBV4-2
CDR3 protein: CASSQENAGSSYEQYF
CDR3 DNA: TGTGCCAGCAGCCAAGAAAATGCAGGAAGCTCCTACGAGCAGTACTTC

J gene: TRBJ2-3
clone size: NA
D gene: TRBD2
V gene: TRBV6-6
CDR3 protein: CASSYRLAGGDTQYF
CDR3 DNA: TGTGCCAGCAGTTACCGACTAGCGGGAGGGGATACGCAGTATTTT

J gene: TRBJ1-5
clone size: NA
D gene: NA
V gene: TRBV4-3
CDR3 protein: CASSRHKQGDSNQPQHF
CDR3 DNA: TGCGCCAGCAGCCGACACAAACAGGGTGATAGCAATCAGCCCCAGCATTTT

J gene: TRBJ2-5
clone size: NA
D gene: NA
V gene: TRBV4-3
CDR3 protein: CASSPRPGETQYF
CDR3 DNA: TGCGCCAGCAGCCCTAGGCCGGGGGAGACCCAGTACTTC

J gene: TRBJ2-2
clone size: NA
D gene: TRBD2
V gene: TRBV5-4
CDR3 protein: CASSSWASGRVLELFF
CDR3 DNA: TGTGCCAGCAGCTCCTGGGCTAGCGGGAGGGTGCTAGAGCTGTTTTTT

J gene: TRBJ2-2
clone size: NA
D gene: TRBD2
V gene: TRBV5-4
CDR3 protein: CASSSDTSGIVGELFF
CDR3 DNA: TGTGCCAGCAGCTCGGATACTAGCGGGATTGTCGGGGAGCTGTTTTTT

J gene: TRBJ1-2
clone size: NA
D gene: TRBD1
V gene: TRBV6-1
CDR3 protein: CASSPGDSSYGYTF
CDR3 DNA: TGTGCCAGCAGCCCGGGGGACAGCAGCTATGGCTACACCTTC

J gene: TRBJ2-2
clone size: few
D gene: TRBD2
V gene: TRBV19
CDR3 protein: CASSVSGVNTGELFF
CDR3 DNA: TGTGCCAGTAGCGTAAGCGGGGTGAACACCGGGGAGCTGTTTTTT

J gene: TRBJ1-5
clone size: few
D gene: TRBD1
V gene: TRBV4-3
CDR3 protein: CASSQDLTGGGQPQHF
CDR3 DNA: TGCGCCAGCAGCCAAGACCTAACAGGGGGAGGACAGCCCCAGCATTTT

J gene: TRBJ1-1
clone size: NA
D gene: NA
V gene: TRBV28
CDR3 protein: CASSFPGENTEAFF
CDR3 DNA: TGTGCCAGCAGTTTTCCAGGGGAGAACACTGAAGCTTTCTTT

J gene: TRBJ1-2
clone size: once
D gene: NA
V gene: TRBV20-1
CDR3 protein: CSSRSYGYTF
CDR3 DNA: TGCAGCTCGCGGTCCTATGGCTACACCTTC

J gene: TRBJ2-3
clone size: NA
D gene: NA
V gene: TRBV7-6
CDR3 protein: CASSVGGGSTDTQYF
CDR3 DNA: TGTGCCAGCAGCGTTGGAGGTGGAAGCACAGATACGCAGTATTTT

J gene: TRBJ2-5
clone size: NA
D gene: NA
V gene: TRBV15
CDR3 protein: CATSRARMGVAETQYF
CDR3 DNA: TGTGCCACCAGCAGGGCCCGAATGGGAGTGGCGGAGACCCAGTACTTC

J gene: TRBJ2-3
clone size: NA
D gene: TRBD2
V gene: TRBV28
CDR3 protein: CASSLAGGPGNTQYF
CDR3 DNA: TGTGCCAGCAGCCTAGCGGGAGGGCCAGGAAATACGCAGTATTTT

J gene: TRBJ1-2
clone size: NA
D gene: NA
V gene: TRBV5-4
CDR3 protein: CASSPGQGLGPYGYTF
CDR3 DNA: TGTGCCAGCAGCCCGGGCCAGGGGCTGGGTCCCTATGGCTACACCTTC

J gene: TRBJ2-5
clone size: NA
D gene: TRBD1
V gene: TRBV19
CDR3 protein: CASSHDRGMIVRETQYF
CDR3 DNA: TGTGCCAGTAGTCACGACAGGGGGATGATAGTAAGAGAGACCCAGTACTTC

J gene: TRBJ2-1
clone size: NA
D gene: TRBD2
V gene: TRBV10-3
CDR3 protein: CAINSLAGGNEQFF
CDR3 DNA: TGTGCCATCAATTCCCTAGCGGGAGGGAATGAGCAGTTCTTC

J gene: TRBJ2-2
clone size: few
D gene: NA
V gene: TRBV15
CDR3 protein: CATGSTDTGELFF
CDR3 DNA: TGTGCCACCGGGAGTACGGACACCGGGGAGCTGTTTTTT

J gene: TRBJ2-5
clone size: NA
D gene: NA
V gene: TRBV29-1
CDR3 protein: CSVSLLSKGETQYF
CDR3 DNA: TGCAGCGTCAGCCTACTTTCCAAGGGGGAGACCCAGTACTTC

J gene: TRBJ1-4
clone size: NA
D gene: TRBD1
V gene: TRBV18
CDR3 protein: CASSPGGAVEKLFF
CDR3 DNA: TGTGCCAGCTCCCCAGGGGGCGCGGTTGAAAAACTGTTTTTT

J gene: TRBJ1-2
clone size: NA
D gene: TRBD1
V gene: TRBV25-1
CDR3 protein: CASTGQGNYGYTF
CDR3 DNA: TGTGCCAGTACGGGACAGGGGAATTATGGCTACACCTTC

J gene: TRBJ1-1
clone size: few
D gene: NA
V gene: TRBV5-1
CDR3 protein: CASSLAGLGRGGTEAFF
CDR3 DNA: TGCGCCAGCAGCTTGGCGGGATTAGGCAGGGGCGGCACTGAAGCTTTCTTT

J gene: TRBJ1-5
clone size: NA
D gene: TRBD1
V gene: TRBV5-8
CDR3 protein: CASSLQGARNQPQHF
CDR3 DNA: TGTGCCAGCAGCCTCCAGGGGGCGCGCAATCAGCCCCAGCATTTT

J gene: TRBJ1-1
clone size: NA
D gene: NA
V gene: TRBV9
CDR3 protein: CASSVSGADTEAFF
CDR3 DNA: TGTGCCAGCAGCGTATCAGGGGCCGACACTGAAGCTTTCTTT

J gene: TRBJ2-5
clone size: NA
D gene: TRBD1
V gene: TRBV9
CDR3 protein: CASSPGQAQETQYF
CDR3 DNA: TGTGCCAGCAGCCCTGGACAGGCTCAAGAGACCCAGTACTTC

J gene: TRBJ1-1
clone size: NA
D gene: TRBD1
V gene: TRBV7-3
CDR3 protein: CASDKGQEDFEAFF
CDR3 DNA: TGTGCCAGCGACAAGGGACAGGAGGATTTTGAAGCTTTCTTT

J gene: TRBJ2-5
clone size: NA
D gene: TRBD1
V gene: TRBV29-1
CDR3 protein: CSVVPNRQGPETQYF
CDR3 DNA: TGCAGCGTTGTCCCCAATCGACAGGGTCCAGAGACCCAGTACTTC

J gene: TRBJ2-2
clone size: few
D gene: NA
V gene: TRBV9
CDR3 protein: CASSVGPGFDTGELFF
CDR3 DNA: TGTGCCAGCAGCGTAGGGCCAGGGTTTGACACCGGGGAGCTGTTTTTT

J gene: TRBJ2-7
clone size: NA
D gene: NA
V gene: TRBV7-9
CDR3 protein: CSSSPPGVQYF
CDR3 DNA: TGTTCCAGCAGCCCTCCCGGAGTGCAGTACTTC

J gene: TRBJ2-7
clone size: NA
D gene: TRBD2
V gene: TRBV5-1
CDR3 protein: CASSLDRGRGYEQYF
CDR3 DNA: TGCGCCAGCAGCCTGGATCGCGGGAGGGGTTACGAGCAGTACTTC

J gene: TRBJ2-3
clone size: NA
D gene: NA
V gene: TRBV7-6
CDR3 protein: CASSLAGAVTDTQYF
CDR3 DNA: TGTGCCAGCAGCTTAGCAGGGGCAGTCACAGATACGCAGTATTTT

J gene: TRBJ2-1
clone size: NA
D gene: NA
V gene: TRBV5-1
CDR3 protein: CASSREAPDEQFF
CDR3 DNA: TGCGCCAGCAGCCGCGAGGCCCCCGATGAGCAGTTCTTC

J gene: TRBJ1-1
clone size: NA
D gene: TRBD1
V gene: TRBV7-9
CDR3 protein: CASSEAGTGHTEAFF
CDR3 DNA: TGTGCCAGCAGCGAGGCCGGGACAGGGCACACTGAAGCTTTCTTT

J gene: TRBJ1-1
clone size: NA
D gene: NA
V gene: TRBV28
CDR3 protein: CASSSGFKDFRKGTEAFF
CDR3 DNA: TGTGCCAGCAGTTCGGGATTTAAAGACTTCCGGAAAGGCACTGAAGCTTTCTTT

J gene: TRBJ1-3
clone size: NA
D gene: NA
V gene: TRBV7-8
CDR3 protein: CASSFRGAGNTIYF
CDR3 DNA: TGTGCCAGCAGCTTTAGGGGCGCAGGAAACACCATATATTTT

J gene: TRBJ1-1
clone size: NA
D gene: NA
V gene: TRBV6-5
CDR3 protein: CASSYSRGSTEAFF
CDR3 DNA: TGTGCCAGCAGTTACTCTCGGGGTTCCACTGAAGCTTTCTTT

J gene: TRBJ2-7
clone size: NA
D gene: TRBD2
V gene: TRBV7-9
CDR3 protein: CASSLNRRGDEQYF
CDR3 DNA: TGTGCCAGCAGCTTAAATCGGCGGGGGGACGAGCAGTACTTC

J gene: TRBJ1-1
clone size: NA
D gene: NA
V gene: TRBV11-3
CDR3 protein: CASSLGAANTEAFF
CDR3 DNA: TGTGCCAGCAGCTTAGGCGCGGCCAACACTGAAGCTTTCTTT